This T cell receptor (beta chain) is from a study of spatial heterogeneity in lung cancer (dated 2019 in TCRdb). Regarding the study in general: Beta-chain transcripts were consistently detected in greater numbers than alpha-chain transcripts, which likely reflected higher beta-chain transcript abundance. In tumor regions, TCR transcript counts showed a strong correlation with a T cell transcriptional module score derived from matched bulk RNA-seq. In the raw uncorrected reads, each unique combination of TCR and UMI appeared more than ten times on average. The study quantitatively compared TCR alpha and beta repertoires across multiple tumor regions, matched nontumor lung and blood in non-small cell lung cancer. The study linked features of the TCR repertoire to counts of nonsynonymous mutations, which were determined by whole-exome sequencing of tumor tissue. Both alpha and beta chains were TCR-sequenced in samples taken at surgery, namely 220 tumor regions, around 64 matched nontumor lung samples and 50 to 60 PBMC samples. Here is what the overall study found, with its caveats: The count of ubiquitous expanded TCRs correlated with the count of ubiquitous nonsynonymous mutations, and the count of regional expanded TCRs correlated with the count of regional nonsynonymous mutations. TCR-seq coverage of tumor T cells was estimated to be only about 7% for alpha chains and about 13% for beta chains. Confirming at a functional level the hypothesis that regional TCRs recognize regional mutations was considered to require additional single-cell paired TCR alpha and beta sequencing. The tumor nonsynonymous mutation count correlated with the number of expanded intratumoral alpha and beta TCRs.

This clonotype was picked up a small number of times. What antigen it recognizes has not been identified. No base quality information exists; no much larger clone differs at one position. Receptor libraries were prepared by 5' RACE. TCRdb lists the instrument as NextSeq 500. The TCR library protocol attached a unique molecular identifier to each TCR cDNA molecule to allow correction of PCR and sequencing errors. In the source study's methods: TCR identification, UMI-based error correction and CDR3 extraction were all carried out with Decombinator tools. Expanded TCRs were defined as those above a frequency of 2 per 1,000, corresponding to the top 1% of the tumor frequency distribution. Expanded tumor TCRs were classed as regional if statistically deemed absent (corrected P<0.05) from at least one tumor region, otherwise ubiquitous. Each repertoire was subsampled 100 times to 5,000 TCRs, after which Renyi diversity was computed with the R vegan package. CDR3 similarity networks were constructed using string-kernel similarity of amino acid triplets, with links drawn between CDR3s whose pairwise similarity was above 0.82. TCRdb handled the public reads itself, with Q25 trimming in fastp and clone calling in MiXCR, and kept productive beta chains. CDR3 protein sequences are deduplicated, and each keeps its most common genes and DNA. The V and J calls and clone size are TCRdb's, not the authors'. The sample table lists about 28,000 distinct CDR3 sequences, less than 9% of them with a count of one. The ten largest clones take up approximately 23% of the sample.

Per the publication, the time point label means: sample taken at primary tumor resection. Samples were obtained from about 69 patients with early-stage, untreated non-small cell lung cancer from the lung TRACERx cohort. Whole RNA extracted from tumor and nontumor lung tissue, or from cryopreserved PBMC samples, was used for TCR sequencing without cell sorting. Patients were selected for TCR sequencing only if sufficient RNA was available from at least two tumor regions. Before selection, tumor and adjacent nontumor lung specimens were reviewed by a lung pathologist. V is shortened by 6 bases, J by 6 bases, and the region joining them spans 11 bases. Including the terminal cysteine and phenylalanine, the CDR3 comprises 13 residues. The read is trimmed to its CDR3 DNA, 39 bases read in frame from base 1. From the germline V gene, CDR1 is SNHLY and CDR2 is FYNNEI.

The sequence derives from a male donor with early-stage non-small cell lung cancer. Rearrangement joined TRBV2 to TRBJ2-2; TRBD2 is a possible D gene, resting on 5 matching bases. Source: lung tumor tissue, taken at surgery. The CDR3 reads as follows: CASSGERAGELFF. The sequenced DNA is TGTGCCAGCAGCGGGGAAAGGGCCGGGGAGCTGTTTTTT.